This T cell receptor (beta chain) was identified in a study of blood T cell repertoires in COVID-19. Here immunoSEQ multiplex PCR was the method, and the copy in TCRdb shows in-frame clones only, minus some. The sample lists 110,000 to 150,000 clones, approximately 81% occurring once. There are 16 residues in the CDR3. The V end was cut by 0 bases, the J end by 2 bases, with 13 bases between. Germline assignment: CDR1 SGHRS and CDR2 YFSETQ. The sequence derives from a man aged 35 to 55 with acute COVID-19. The rearrangement links TRBV5-1 to TRBJ2-3, with unresolved D. Sequencing input: PBMCs or T cells enriched from blood (not recorded which). The CDR3 spells CASSLAYALDTDTQYF. DNA of the CDR3: TGCGCCAGCAGCTTGGCCTACGCTTTAGACACAGATACGCAGTATTTT.